Sequencing of this T cell receptor (beta chain) was carried out in a study of T cells in Graves' hyperthyroidism and ophthalmopathy. Findings and limits, study-wide: With a median lead of around 6.7 months before onset, the model predicted ophthalmopathy.

In germline, CDR1 is DFQATT, CDR2 SNEGSKA (reference sequence). V was pared by 4 bases and J by 7 bases, with 20 bases between. This CDR3 region has 16 residues. In regard to this clonotype: What it binds is not known. Since a much larger clone is just one base distant, this may be a read error.

Amplified TCR beta CDR3 regions derived from RNA transcripts. TCR CDR3 underwent first-round RT-PCR with the HTBI primer set. One entry per CDR3 protein results from TCRdb running MiXCR on the multiplex PCR reads. Of fewer than 850,000 distinct CDR3 sequences listed, around a sixth are singletons. Any patient presenting with uncontrolled infection, other autoimmune disease, pregnancy or lactation was left out. Diagnosing involved the use of clinical symptoms, serum thyroxine and TRAb, thyroid ultrasound and orbital computed tomography. Fresh 10 ml peripheral blood yielded PBMCs. The source material was blood. This chain joins TRBV20-1 and TRBJ1-6, with D perhaps matching TRBD1 (6 bases). The TCR comes from a man in his forties or fifties with Graves' hyperthyroidism. CDR3 region: CSANGATGRGNSPLHF. The CDR3 nucleotides read TGCAGTGCTAACGGCGCTACAGGGAGGGGAAATTCACCCCTCCACTTT.